The 28 T cell receptor beta chains in this list originate from one sample, sequenced in a study of long-term antiretroviral therapy in people with HIV. The immunoSEQ assay was v3.0, run at survey level. Assay: immunoSEQ multiplex PCR; the TCRdb copy retains only in-frame clones and omits some. The repertoire consists of 20,000 to 25,000 clones, with 87% occurring once and the leading ten covering 3.3%. The source was unsorted PBMCs, collected 2.6 years after starting antiretroviral therapy. These receptors were obtained from a woman between 45 and 60 years old with HIV.

This clone was seen a few times. This chain connects TRBV5-4 to TRBJ1-2; D is ambiguous. The CDR3 extends over 14 amino acids. Germline V gene data show CDR1 as SGHNT and CDR2 as YYREEE (reference sequence). The ends were cut back, 4 bases at V and 0 bases at J, with 10 bases in the middle. The CDR3 DNA follows: TGTGCCAGCAGCGCGGCTAGGCCTAACTATGGCTACACCTTC. This translates into CASSAARPNYGYTF.

The genes are TRBV5-1 and TRBJ2-7; D is uncertain. The CDR3 loop spans 13 amino acids. Germline V gives CDR1 SGHRS, CDR2 YFSETQ. V shed 5 bases and J shed 6 bases, with 15 bases lying between them. CDR3 coding DNA: TGCGCCAGCAGGCCCTTGGTGTGGTTCGAGCAGTACTTC. Amino acid sequence: CASRPLVWFEQYF.

This chain links TRBV27 with TRBJ2-1; 11 positions match TRBD2. The V gene end was trimmed by 4 bases and the J gene end by 4 bases; junction bases not matched to a gene: 12. Per germline, CDR1 MNHEY and CDR2 SMNVEV (reference sequence). The length of the CDR3 is 18 residues. Here the CDR3 reads CASSSHSGRGPFYNEQFF. In DNA, the CDR3 is TGTGCCAGCAGTTCCCATAGCGGGAGGGGTCCCTTTTACAATGAGCAGTTCTTC.

This clone showed up just once. The genes are TRBV29-1 and TRBJ2-3; 14 nucleotides match TRBD2. The length of the CDR3 is 16 residues. CDR1 is SQVTM, CDR2 ANQGSEA, per germline. With 3 bases clipped from V and 1 base from J, the junction kept 3 bases outside the gene matches. CDR3 DNA: TGCAGCGTTGACGCGACTAGCGGGAGGGGCACAGATACGCAGTATTTT. Protein sequence: CSVDATSGRGTDTQYF.

By share of the sample, this clone is medium-sized. J is TRBJ2-1 and V is TRBV5-4; no clear D. Trimming took 6 bases from V and 0 from J, leaving 10 bases between them. CDR3 length: 14 amino acids. Per the germline V gene, CDR1 is SGHNT and CDR2 is YYREEE (reference sequence). CDR3 loop: CASTVESSYNEQFF. The CDR3, as DNA: TGTGCCAGCACCGTGGAGAGCTCCTACAATGAGCAGTTCTTC.

The chain carries TRBV6-5 and TRBJ1-3; a weak D match, TRBD1 (6 bases). With 2 bases removed from V and 4 bases from J, the gap between germline ends came to 9 bases. The CDR3 consists of 14 residues. CDR1 is MNHEY, CDR2 SVGAGI, per germline. CDR3 sequence reads: CASSYETGGNTIYF. The CDR3 coding sequence is TGTGCCAGCAGTTACGAGACAGGAGGAAACACCATATATTTT.

The chain links TRBV7-2 to TRBJ1-1; 9 nucleotides line up with TRBD1. This CDR3 has 15 amino acids. Per the germline V gene, CDR1 is SGHTA and CDR2 is FQGNSA. Trimming took 7 bases from V and 5 from J; bases not matched to a gene: 11. The chain's CDR3 is CASILTTGGWTEAFF. The CDR3, as DNA: TGTGCCAGCATTCTAACGACAGGGGGGTGGACTGAAGCTTTCTTT.

This clone was detected a few times. The sample has other DNA sequences that encode this CDR3 too. The chain joins TRBV2 to TRBJ1-4; maybe TRBD1 (5 bases). From germline, CDR1 is SNHLY and CDR2 FYNNEI. Trimming took off 1 base at V and 2 bases at J, with 8 bases between the two ends. CDR3 length equals 15 residues. The DNA for the CDR3 is TGTGCCAGCAGTGAAGGGGGGAGGACTAATGAAAAACTGTTTTTT. This translates into CASSEGGRTNEKLFF.

This chain joins TRBV10-3 and TRBJ2-7; D assignment may be TRBD1 or TRBD2 (5 bases each). The germline V and J ends were trimmed by 6 bases and 4 bases, with 16 bases remaining between them. The germline V gene encodes CDR1 ENHRY and CDR2 SYGVKD. The CDR3 is 14 amino acids. DNA of the CDR3: TGTGCCATCAGGGCCGGGACCCCCCCTTACGAGCAGTACTTC. It specifies CAIRAGTPPYEQYF.

This clone appeared a few times. The V call is TRBV7-9, the J call TRBJ1-1; no reliable D call. This CDR3 contains 13 residues. The ends were cut back, 7 bases at V and 4 bases at J, with 13 bases in the middle. The germline V gene has CDR1 SEHNR and CDR2 FQNEAQ (reference sequence). CDR3 in DNA: TGTGCCAGCATTAAGGCGAGTTCCACTGAAGCTTTCTTT. It is translated as CASIKASSTEAFF.

The chain uses TRBV6-5 and TRBJ2-6; D call uncertain. The CDR3 runs to 14 residues. CDR1 and CDR2 (germline): MNHEY, SVGAGI. V lost 6 bases, J lost 0 bases, and 6 bases lay in between. The CDR3 protein is CASSRFSGANVLTF. The DNA for the CDR3 is TGTGCCAGCAGCCGGTTCTCTGGGGCCAACGTCCTGACTTTC.

The gene calls are TRBV28 and TRBJ1-5; D gene uncertain. V shed 10 bases and J shed 3 bases, with 13 bases lying between them. CDR1 is MDHEN and CDR2 is SYDVKM in the germline V gene. This CDR3 has 13 amino acids. This CDR3 is CATILNYNQPQHF. The CDR3 DNA is TGTGCCACCATCCTTAATTACAATCAGCCCCAGCATTTT.

The chain is built from TRBV7-3 and TRBJ2-3; possibly TRBD2 for D (6 bases). Germline-derived CDR1 and CDR2 are SGHTA and FQGTGA. The CDR3 length is 17 residues. Trimming left V 5 bases short and J 4 bases short, with 22 bases between. The CDR3 nucleotides are TGTGCCAGCAGCCCAAAGGAGGGACGTAGCCGGCCAGATACGCAGTATTTT. This sequence encodes CASSPKEGRSRPDTQYF.

J is TRBJ2-1 and V is TRBV19, with 11 bases matching TRBD2. The length of the CDR3 is 17 residues. Germline lookup yields CDR1 LNHDA and CDR2 SQIVND (reference sequence). V lost 3 bases and J lost 3; bases outside the gene matches: 7. The CDR3: CASSISGTSGLYNEQFF. Here the CDR3 DNA reads TGTGCCAGTAGTATCTCGGGGACTAGCGGACTCTACAATGAGCAGTTCTTC.

This chain connects TRBV10-3 to TRBJ2-3; TRBD2 aligns across 10 bases. With 3 bases clipped from V and 2 bases from J, the junction kept 8 bases outside the gene matches. The CDR3 runs to 17 residues. Germline lookup yields CDR1 ENHRY and CDR2 SYGVKD. CDR3 DNA: TGTGCCATCAGTGACCGGACTAGCGGCAATCCCACAGATACGCAGTATTTT. This gives the protein CAISDRTSGNPTDTQYF.

V gene TRBV6-5 combines with J gene TRBJ2-3, with D perhaps matching TRBD2 (5 bases). Trimming stripped 3 bases from V and 6 bases from J, with 16 bases between. CDR3 size: 15 residues. Germline V gene data show CDR1 as MNHEY and CDR2 as SVGAGI. This CDR3 is CASSYQSGFLDTQYF. DNA for the CDR3: TGTGCCAGCAGTTATCAATCGGGATTCTTGGATACGCAGTATTTT.

This clone was recorded once. The V gene is TRBV5-1, the J gene TRBJ2-1, with D possibly being TRBD2 (6 bases). Per the germline V gene, CDR1 is SGHRS and CDR2 is YFSETQ. V shed 0 bases and J shed 0 bases, with 13 bases lying between them. The CDR3 has 17 amino acids. The CDR3 here is CASSLGLARNSYNEQFF. The CDR3 DNA follows: TGCGCCAGCAGCTTGGGGCTAGCGCGAAACTCCTACAATGAGCAGTTCTTC. The variable domain in full, with the rest retrieved from reference TRBV5-1 and TRBJ2-1, is KAGVTQTPRYLIKTRGQQVTLSCSPISGHRSVSWYQQTPGQGLQFLFEYFSETQRNKGNFPGRFSGRQFSNSRSEMNVSTLELGDSALYLCASSLGLARNSYNEQFFGPGTRLTVL.

This chain links TRBV7-9 with TRBJ2-1, with 8 bases fitting TRBD1. V was pared by 8 bases and J by 6 bases, with 9 bases of the junction left unmatched. This CDR3 has 14 residues. In germline, CDR1 is SEHNR, CDR2 FQNEAQ (reference sequence). CDR3 coding DNA: TGTGCCAGCCTAGACAGGGGAGTCTCCAATGAGCAGTTCTTC. Protein: CASLDRGVSNEQFF.

The rearrangement joins TRBV6-4 to TRBJ1-2; the D gene is possibly TRBD1 (5 bases). Trimming shortened V by 7 bases and J by 7 bases, and 16 bases separated the two germline ends. Germline V gives CDR1 MRHNA, CDR2 SNTAGT. The CDR3 contains 13 residues. The DNA of the CDR3 is TGTGCCAGCATTCCCGGGACGGATACTGGCTACACCTTC. Residues: CASIPGTDTGYTF.

The chain carries TRBV19 and TRBJ1-2; D is unresolved. V was clipped by 8 bases and J by 4 bases, with 14 bases between them. The length of the CDR3 is 13 residues. Per germline, CDR1 LNHDA and CDR2 SQIVND (reference sequence). CDR3 DNA sequence: TGTGCCAGTCGGCGCGGGGTCTCCTATGGCTACACCTTC. This codes for CASRRGVSYGYTF.

The V and J genes are TRBV6-1 and TRBJ1-2; the D gene is possibly TRBD1 (5 bases). The CDR3 is 15 residues long. V was clipped by 1 base and J by 4 bases, with 13 bases between them. Germline CDR1 and CDR2: MNHNS and SASEGT. The CDR3 is CASSEGSGSFYGYTF. Written as DNA, the CDR3 is TGTGCCAGCAGTGAAGGTTCAGGGAGCTTCTATGGCTACACCTTC.

The chain joins TRBV19 to TRBJ2-2; 7 bases match TRBD1. The V gene's germline CDR1 is LNHDA and CDR2 SQIVND (reference sequence). V gave up 4 bases and J gave up 2 bases; unmatched junction bases: 10. CDR3 length: 17 residues. As DNA, the CDR3 is TGTGCCAGTAGTAATGTCCGGGACAGACTAAACACCGGGGAGCTGTTTTTT. Protein sequence: CASSNVRDRLNTGELFF.

This chain connects TRBV5-1 to TRBJ2-1, with 11 positions matching TRBD2. V was clipped by 4 bases and J by 4 bases; unmatched bases: 7. CDR1 SGHRS and CDR2 YFSETQ come from the germline V gene. The CDR3 length is 16 residues. The CDR3 is CASSVGLAETYNEQFF. CDR3 in DNA: TGCGCCAGCAGCGTGGGACTAGCGGAGACATACAATGAGCAGTTCTTC. Filled out from reference TRBV5-1 and TRBJ2-1, the complete variable domain reads KAGVTQTPRYLIKTRGQQVTLSCSPISGHRSVSWYQQTPGQGLQFLFEYFSETQRNKGNFPGRFSGRQFSNSRSEMNVSTLELGDSALYLCASSVGLAETYNEQFFGPGTRLTVL.

In regard to this clone: Germline is not matched at one junction end, which may reflect a read error. CDR3 region: CASSPGTALGAF. In DNA, the CDR3 is TGTGCCAGCAGCCCCGGGACAGCGCTAGGGGCCTTC. This chain connects TRBV5-5 to TRBJ1-2; TRBD1 aligns across 7 bases. Germline assignment: CDR1 SGHKS and CDR2 YYEKEE (reference sequence). CDR3 length equals 12 residues. Together with reference TRBV5-5 and TRBJ1-2, the CDR3 gives the full variable domain: DAGVTQSPTHLIKTRGQQVTLRCSPISGHKSVSWYQQVLGQGPQFIFQYYEKEERGRGNFPDRFSARQFPNYSSELNVNALLLGDSALYLCASSPGTALGAFGSGTRLTVV.

The chain employs TRBV10-3 and TRBJ2-7, with D tentatively TRBD2 (5 bases). Germline-derived CDR1 and CDR2 are ENHRY and SYGVKD. The CDR3 length is 14 residues. The ends were cut back, 3 bases at V and 1 base at J, with 10 bases in the middle. CDR3 amino acids: CAISDGNLSYEQYF. CDR3 in DNA: TGTGCCATCAGTGACGGGAATCTGTCCTACGAGCAGTACTTC.

This chain connects TRBV2 to TRBJ1-1; unclear D gene. This CDR3 contains 17 residues. The V end was cut by 5 bases, the J end by 1 base, with 20 bases between. The germline V gene encodes CDR1 SNHLY and CDR2 FYNNEI. In nucleotides, the CDR3 is TGTGCCAGCAGTCTTGGGTATGGTGGGGTCCAGAACACTGAAGCTTTCTTT. Protein sequence: CASSLGYGGVQNTEAFF.

There are a few counts of this clone. The V call is TRBV4-3, the J call TRBJ1-2, with D unresolved. V lost 0 bases and J 8 bases, leaving 13 bases between the germline ends. Germline V gene lookup returns CDR1 LGHNA and CDR2 YSLEER. CDR3 size: 14 residues. The CDR3 spells CASSQELASWGYTF. The DNA for the CDR3 is TGCGCCAGCAGCCAAGAACTGGCCTCCTGGGGCTACACCTTC.

This clone has only a few counts. The chain has TRBV11-2 and TRBJ1-2, with 9 bases identical to TRBD1. Trimming took 1 base from V and 8 from J; bases not matched to a gene: 14. From germline, CDR1 is SGHAT and CDR2 FQNNGV. This CDR3 is built from 17 residues. In nucleotides, the CDR3 is TGTGCCAGCAGCTTAGGCGCCTTCACAGGGGGCAGGAAGGGCTACACCTTC. Its translation: CASSLGAFTGGRKGYTF. Using reference TRBV11-2 and TRBJ1-2 for the parts outside the CDR3, the full variable domain is EAGVAQSPRYKIIEKRQSVAFWCNPISGHATLYWYQQILGQGPKLLIQFQNNGVVDDSQLPKDRFSAERLKGVDSTLKIQPAKLEDSAVYLCASSLGAFTGGRKGYTFGSGTRLTVV.